The 5 T cell receptor beta chains given below trace back to one sample, sequenced in a study of T cell responses to AZD1222 COVID-19 vaccine. Measured with immunoSEQ multiplex PCR; TCRdb has only the in-frame clones, and not every one. The profile shows 65,000 to 75,000 clones, 82% of them singletons. Material: peripheral blood, obtained on day 0 of AZD1222 vaccination. These receptor sequences come from an adult in good health.

The CDR3 loop is CASSASGGSPPNYGYTF. DNA for the CDR3: TGTGCCAGCAGTGCGTCAGGGGGCTCCCCACCTAACTATGGCTACACCTTC. This chain connects TRBV2 to TRBJ1-2; 8 bases match TRBD1. Germline lookup yields CDR1 SNHLY and CDR2 FYNNEI. This CDR3 comprises 17 residues. Germline trimming cut 4 bases from V and 0 bases from J; bases unmatched to any gene: 10. Full variable domain (rest looked up from reference TRBV2 and TRBJ1-2): EPEVTQTPSHQVTQMGQEVILRCVPISNHLYFYWYRQILGQKVEFLVSFYNNEISEKSEIFDDQFSVERPDGSNFTLKIRSTKLEDSAMYFCASSASGGSPPNYGYTFGSGTRLTVV.

The V call is TRBV3-1 (or the pseudogene TRBV3-2), the J call TRBJ2-5; 9 bases map to TRBD2. CDR3 length equals 11 residues. Per the germline V gene, CDR1 is LGHDT and CDR2 is YNNKEL (reference sequence). The J segment lost 14 bases and the V segment lost 4 bases, leaving 5 bases of the junction unmatched. DNA for the CDR3: TGTGCCAGCAGCCTTACTAGCGGGCTATACTTC. Translated: CASSLTSGLYF.

The rearrangement uses TRBV7-3 and TRBJ2-3; TRBD1 agrees at 10 bases. The CDR3 length is 16 residues. Germline-derived CDR1 and CDR2 are SGHTA and FQGTGA. J gave up 2 bases and V 3 bases, and 5 bases lay outside the gene matches. CDR3 residues: CASSLAGQGFTDTQYF. DNA for the CDR3: TGTGCCAGCAGCTTGGCGGGACAGGGGTTCACAGATACGCAGTATTTT.

For the CDR3, the DNA is TGTGCCAGCAGCTCTTTGATATTCACAGATACGCAGTATTTT. It is translated as CASSSLIFTDTQYF. The genes are TRBV7-9 and TRBJ2-3, with D unclear. Germline V CDR1 and CDR2: SEHNR, FQNEAQ (reference sequence). The CDR3 has 14 amino acids. V lost 4 bases, J lost 2 bases, and 10 bases lay in between. Full variable domain (rest looked up from reference TRBV7-9 and TRBJ2-3): DTGVSQNPRHKITKRGQNVTFRCDPISEHNRLYWYRQTLGQGPEFLTYFQNEAQLEKSRLLSDRFSAERPKGSFSTLEIQRTEQGDSAMYLCASSSLIFTDTQYFGPGTRLTVL.

The chain links TRBV18 to TRBJ1-5, with D maybe TRBD1 (5 bases). The CDR3 is 15 residues long. The germline CDR1 and CDR2 sequences are KGHSH and LQKENI. V gave up 6 bases and J gave up 0 bases, with 12 bases separating them. CDR3 sequence reads: CASSPREGSNQPQHF. As DNA, the CDR3 is TGTGCCAGCTCGCCCAGGGAGGGTAGCAATCAGCCCCAGCATTTT.